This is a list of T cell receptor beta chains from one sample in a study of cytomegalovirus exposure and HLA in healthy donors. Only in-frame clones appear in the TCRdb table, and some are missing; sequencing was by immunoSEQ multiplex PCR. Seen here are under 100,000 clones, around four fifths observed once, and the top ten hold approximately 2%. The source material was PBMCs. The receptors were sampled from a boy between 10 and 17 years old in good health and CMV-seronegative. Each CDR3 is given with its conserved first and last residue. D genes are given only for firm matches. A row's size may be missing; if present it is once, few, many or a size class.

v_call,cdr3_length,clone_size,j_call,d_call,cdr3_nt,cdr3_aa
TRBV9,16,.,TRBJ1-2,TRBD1,TGTGCCAGCAGCGTAGGGGGACAGGCGTCGAACTATGGCTACACCTTC,CASSVGGQASNYGYTF
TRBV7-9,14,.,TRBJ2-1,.,TGTGCCAGCAGCTTAGCGGGAGGATACAATGAGCAGTTCTTC,CASSLAGGYNEQFF
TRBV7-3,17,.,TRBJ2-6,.,TGTGCCAGCAGCTTAGGGGGGACAGTCTCTGGGGCCAACGTCCTGACTTTC,CASSLGGTVSGANVLTF
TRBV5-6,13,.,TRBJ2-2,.,TGTGCCAGCAGCCTAGCGAACACCGGGGAGCTGTTTTTT,CASSLANTGELFF
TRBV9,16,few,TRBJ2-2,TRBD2,TGTGCCAGCAGCGTAGGAGATAGCGGGACGGGAGGGGAGCTGTTTTTT,CASSVGDSGTGGELFF
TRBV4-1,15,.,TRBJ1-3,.,TGCGCCAGCAGCCAGCTGGCCTTCTCTGGAAACACCATATATTTT,CASSQLAFSGNTIYF
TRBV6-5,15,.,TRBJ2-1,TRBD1,TGTGCCAGCAGAGCACCGGGACAGGGTTACAATGAGCAGTTCTTC,CASRAPGQGYNEQFF
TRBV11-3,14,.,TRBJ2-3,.,TGTGCCAGCAGCTTAGGGGCTCGTGCAGATACGCAGTATTTT,CASSLGARADTQYF
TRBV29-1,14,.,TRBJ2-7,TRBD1,TGCAGCGTGGAGGGGACAGGGAGCTCCTACGAGCAGTACTTC,CSVEGTGSSYEQYF
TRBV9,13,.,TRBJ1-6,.,TGTGCCAGCAGCGTAGTGGGGGCGTCACCCCTCCACTTT,CASSVVGASPLHF
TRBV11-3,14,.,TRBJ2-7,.,TGTGCCAGCAGCCCGACGTCCCGTGGAGGGGAGCAGTACTTC,CASSPTSRGGEQYF
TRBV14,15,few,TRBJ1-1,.,TGTGCCAGCAGCCAAGCCGAGACTCTGAACACTGAAGCTTTCTTT,CASSQAETLNTEAFF
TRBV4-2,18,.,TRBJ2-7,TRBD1,TGTGCCAGCAGCCAAGAAATCGGGACAGGGGGGTCTTTGAACGAGCAGTACTTC,CASSQEIGTGGSLNEQYF
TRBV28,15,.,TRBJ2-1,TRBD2,TGTGCCAGCAGGACGGGGGGGGCCTTAGGGAATGAGCAGTTCTTC,CASRTGGALGNEQFF
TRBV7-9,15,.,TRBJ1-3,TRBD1,TGTGCCAGCAGCTTCGACAGGGCCTCTGGAAACACCATATATTTT,CASSFDRASGNTIYF
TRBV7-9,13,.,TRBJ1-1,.,TGTGCCAGCAGCTCCGACAGTAACACTGAAGCTTTCTTT,CASSSDSNTEAFF
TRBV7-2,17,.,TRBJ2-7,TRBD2,TGTGCCAGCAGGCTAGCCCCCGGGACTATCTCCGCCTACGAGCAGTACTTC,CASRLAPGTISAYEQYF
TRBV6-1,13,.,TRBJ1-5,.,TGTGCCAGCAGTAGGCAGGGTGAGGAGCCCCAGCATTTT,CASSRQGEEPQHF
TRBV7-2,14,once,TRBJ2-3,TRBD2,TGTGCCACCGGGGCTAGCGGGAAGAGAGATACGCAGTATTTT,CATGASGKRDTQYF
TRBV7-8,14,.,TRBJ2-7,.,TGTGCCAGCAGCCCGCAGGGGACCTCCTACGAGCAGTACTTC,CASSPQGTSYEQYF
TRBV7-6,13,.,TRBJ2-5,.,TGTGCCAGCAGCTTACTACCCCGGGAGACCCAGTACTTC,CASSLLPRETQYF
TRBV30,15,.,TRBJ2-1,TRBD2,TGTGCCTGGGCGACTAGCGGGAGATCCTACAATGAGCAGTTCTTC,CAWATSGRSYNEQFF
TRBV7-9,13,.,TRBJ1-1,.,TGTGCCAGCAGCGAAACAAGGAACACTGAAGCTTTCTTT,CASSETRNTEAFF
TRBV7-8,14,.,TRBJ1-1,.,TGTGCCAGCTCTTTCTACGGAGGAGACACTGAAGCTTTCTTT,CASSFYGGDTEAFF
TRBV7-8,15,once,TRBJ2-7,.,TGTGCCAGCAGCTTAACAGGCGGGCTAGCGAACGAGCAGTACTTC,CASSLTGGLANEQYF
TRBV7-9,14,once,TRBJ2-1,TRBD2,TGTTCCAGCAGCCCCGGGACTAGCGGGAATGAGCAGTTCTTC,CSSSPGTSGNEQFF
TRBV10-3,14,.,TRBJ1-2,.,TGTGCCACCAGTGGGGGGCAGGTCGACTATGGCTACACCTTC,CATSGGQVDYGYTF
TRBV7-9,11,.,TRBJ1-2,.,TGTGCCAGCCGACATTTCTATGGCTACACCTTC,CASRHFYGYTF
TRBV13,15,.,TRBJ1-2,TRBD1,TGTGCCAGCAGCCTATGGGGGACAGGCGCTGCTGGCTACACCTTC,CASSLWGTGAAGYTF
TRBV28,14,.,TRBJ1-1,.,TGTGCCAGCGCTCCCCACACCCTCGGAGCTGAAGCTTTCTTT,CASAPHTLGAEAFF
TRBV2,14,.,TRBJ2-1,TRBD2,TGTGCCAGCATGAGACGGGAGGGCCGTAATGAGCAGTTCTTC,CASMRREGRNEQFF
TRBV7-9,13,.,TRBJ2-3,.,TGTGCCAGCAGCTTGGGCCGCACAGATACGCAGTATTTT,CASSLGRTDTQYF
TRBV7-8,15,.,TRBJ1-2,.,TGTGCCAGCAGCTTAGAACAGAAGCATAACTATGGCTACACCTTC,CASSLEQKHNYGYTF
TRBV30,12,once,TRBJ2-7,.,TGTGCCTGGACTACCGGACTTTACGGGCAGTACTTC,CAWTTGLYGQYF
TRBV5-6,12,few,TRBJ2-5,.,TGTGCCAGCAGCTTGAGTGGCGAGACCCAGTACTTC,CASSLSGETQYF
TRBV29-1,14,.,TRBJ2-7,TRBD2,TGCAGCGTTGCCGGTAGCGGGGGGACCTACGAGCAGTACTTC,CSVAGSGGTYEQYF
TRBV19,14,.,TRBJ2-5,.,TGTGCCAGTAGTATAGATCCCACACGAGAGACCCAGTACTTC,CASSIDPTRETQYF
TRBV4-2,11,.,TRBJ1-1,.,TGTGCCAGCAGTTTCGGGGGTGAAGCTTTCTTT,CASSFGGEAFF
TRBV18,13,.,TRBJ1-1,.,TGTGCCAGCTCACCTTTAAGAGACACTGAAGCTTTCTTT,CASSPLRDTEAFF
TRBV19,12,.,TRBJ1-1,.,TGTGCCAGTAGTACCCAGGGTTCTGAAGCTTTCTTT,CASSTQGSEAFF
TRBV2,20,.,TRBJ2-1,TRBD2,TGTGCCAGCAGTGAAGCCTGGCTAGCGGGAGGGCCCGGCTCCTACAATGAGCAGTTCTTC,CASSEAWLAGGPGSYNEQFF
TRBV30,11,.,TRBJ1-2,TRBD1,TGTGCCGGTAACAGGGGCTATGGCTACACCTTC,CAGNRGYGYTF
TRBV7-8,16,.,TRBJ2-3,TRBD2,TGTGCCAGCAGCTCTGGGCGGGGGGCCACCACAGATACGCAGTATTTT,CASSSGRGATTDTQYF
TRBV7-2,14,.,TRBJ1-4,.,TGTGCCAGCAGCTTCCGAGGTGTTAGTGAAAAACTGTTTTTT,CASSFRGVSEKLFF